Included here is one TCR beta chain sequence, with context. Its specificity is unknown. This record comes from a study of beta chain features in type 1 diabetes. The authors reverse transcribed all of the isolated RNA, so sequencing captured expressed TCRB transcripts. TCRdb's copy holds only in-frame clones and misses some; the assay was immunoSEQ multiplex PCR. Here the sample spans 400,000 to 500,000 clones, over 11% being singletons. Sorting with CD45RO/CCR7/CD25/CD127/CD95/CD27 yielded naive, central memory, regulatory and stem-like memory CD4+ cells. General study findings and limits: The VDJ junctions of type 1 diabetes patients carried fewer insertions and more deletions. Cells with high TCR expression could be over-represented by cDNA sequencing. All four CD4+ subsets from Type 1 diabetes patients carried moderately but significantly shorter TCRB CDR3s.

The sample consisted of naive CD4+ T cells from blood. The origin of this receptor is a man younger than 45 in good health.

DNA for the CDR3: TGTGCCAGCAGCTTAACAGGGGTCATAGGCAATGAGCAGTTCTTC. It codes for CASSLTGVIGNEQFF. This chain links TRBV7-2 with TRBJ2-1; 7 positions match TRBD1. The V gene's germline CDR1 is SGHTA and CDR2 FQGNSA. The CDR3 is 15 amino acids. J gave up 6 bases and V 2 bases, and 7 bases lay outside the gene matches.